This passage covers 11 T cell receptor beta chains from one sample sequenced in a study of blood T cell repertoires in COVID-19. This table comes from immunoSEQ multiplex PCR, and its TCRdb copy is limited to in-frame clones, with some not included. The data hold about 320,000 clones, with roughly 85% observed a single time. Sequenced sample: PBMCs or T cells enriched from blood (not recorded which). These receptors all stem from a woman aged 30 to 39 who had been exposed to COVID-19.

This chain joins TRBV18 and TRBJ1-4, with 10 bases fitting TRBD1. V shed 0 bases and J 5 bases; nucleotides not matched to a gene: 3. The germline V gene has CDR1 KGHSH and CDR2 LQKENI. The CDR3 runs to 16 residues. CDR3 DNA: TGTGCCAGCTCACCACCCGGGACAGGGGTGAATGAAAAACTGTTTTTT. It codes for CASSPPGTGVNEKLFF.

The J gene is TRBJ1-2, the V gene TRBV28, with D unclear. The germline gives CDR1 MDHEN, CDR2 SYDVKM. The CDR3 loop spans 10 amino acids. Trimming took 10 bases from V and 1 from J, leaving 4 bases between them. CDR3 bases: TGTGCCACTTATAACTATGGCTACACCTTC. It encodes CATYNYGYTF.

The V and J genes are TRBV3-1 (or the pseudogene TRBV3-2) and TRBJ1-3; no clear D gene. In germline, CDR1 is LGHDT, CDR2 YNNKEL (reference sequence). This CDR3 contains 15 residues. V lost 0 bases, J lost 2 bases, and 8 bases lay in between. The CDR3 DNA is TGTGCCAGCAGCCAAGATCAGGTCCCTGGAAACACCATATATTTT. Protein: CASSQDQVPGNTIYF.

This clone was recorded a few times. The chain links TRBV11-2 to TRBJ1-2; 9 nucleotides agree with TRBD1. This CDR3 region has 18 residues. The V gene end was trimmed by 1 base and the J gene end by 4 bases; junction bases not matched to a gene: 13. Germline assignment: CDR1 SGHAT and CDR2 FQNNGV. The CDR3 DNA reads as TGTGCCAGCAGCTTAGGGGGGACAGGGATTCGGGATATCTATGGCTACACCTTC. Protein product: CASSLGGTGIRDIYGYTF.

This sequence joins TRBV7-3 and TRBJ2-1; TRBD1 matches at 8 bases. Germline trimming cut 1 base from V and 7 bases from J; bases unmatched to any gene: 12. Germline CDR1 and CDR2: SGHTA and FQGTGA. The CDR3 loop spans 17 amino acids. The CDR3 DNA reads TGTGCCAGCAGCTTAAATCAGGGGGCGCAGGCATCAAATGAGCAGTTCTTC. It translates to CASSLNQGAQASNEQFF.

The genes are TRBV4-1 and TRBJ1-2, with a possible D match to TRBD1 (6 bases). V lost 1 base and J 3 bases, leaving 9 bases between the germline ends. This CDR3 spans 14 amino acids. The germline gives CDR1 MGHRA, CDR2 YSYEKL. CDR3 nucleotides: TGCGCCAGCAGCCAAGGGACAGAACACTATGGCTACACCTTC. It encodes CASSQGTEHYGYTF.

The genes are TRBV27 and TRBJ1-2, with a weak D call TRBD1 (6 bases). V was trimmed by 7 bases and J by 8 bases, leaving 23 bases between them. Per germline, CDR1 MNHEY and CDR2 SMNVEV (reference sequence). The CDR3 has 15 amino acids. The CDR3 reads CASTSPSAGEKGYTF. CDR3 DNA: TGTGCCAGCACCTCCCCATCAGCAGGGGAGAAGGGCTACACCTTC.

The chain employs TRBV28 and TRBJ1-3; D is undetermined. CDR3 size: 13 residues. V was cut by 7 bases and J by 0 bases, with 7 bases left in between. Germline V gene sequence: CDR1 MDHEN, CDR2 SYDVKM. CDR3 protein: CASNPDSGNTIYF. The CDR3 DNA sequence: TGTGCCAGCAACCCAGACTCTGGAAACACCATATATTTT.

The rearrangement joins TRBV3-1 (or the pseudogene TRBV3-2) to TRBJ2-7; no firm D call. Trimming took off 0 bases at V and 0 bases at J, with 9 bases between the two ends. The CDR3 length is 15 residues. Germline CDR1 LGHDT, CDR2 YNNKEL (reference sequence). The chain's CDR3 is CASSQDAVSSYEQYF. Here the CDR3 DNA reads TGTGCCAGCAGCCAAGACGCGGTTAGCTCCTACGAGCAGTACTTC.

This clone was counted ten times or more. V and J are TRBV9 and TRBJ2-1; perhaps TRBD1 as D (5 bases). V lost 3 bases and J lost 10, with 14 bases in between. In germline, CDR1 is SGDLS, CDR2 YYNGEE. The CDR3 consists of 13 residues. As DNA, the CDR3 is TGTGCCAGCAGCGCTCGAGGACAATGGGAGCAGTTCTTC. It specifies CASSARGQWEQFF.

This sequence joins TRBV19 and TRBJ1-2, with 7 bases matching TRBD1. The germline V gene has CDR1 LNHDA and CDR2 SQIVND (reference sequence). The CDR3 has 14 residues. V was clipped by 4 bases and J by 7 bases; unmatched bases: 9. CDR3 sequence reads: CASSTGTDVGGYTF. The CDR3 DNA is TGTGCCAGTAGTACCGGGACAGACGTCGGTGGCTACACCTTC.